The 17 T cell receptor beta chains below all came from one sample that was sequenced in a study of blood T cells in healthy people across ages. Primed by a sample-barcoded 5' primer and a J-beta primer mix, a second PCR proceeded for 7 to 11 cycles. TCRdb used MiXCR to reprocess the 5' RACE reads, holding one entry per CDR3 protein. Found here are approximately 1,000,000 distinct CDR3 sequences, 40% to 55% of them singletons; the top ten hold 15% to 20%. The sample consisted of blood. The receptors shown here come from a woman aged 55-69 years in good health.

The chain links TRBV3-1 to TRBJ1-5; no reliable D call. This CDR3 comprises 14 residues. Germline V gene sequence: CDR1 LGHDT, CDR2 YNNKEL (reference sequence). V shed 2 bases and J shed 5 bases, with 10 bases lying between them. This chain's CDR3 is CASSQYSADQPQHF. The DNA of the CDR3 is TGTGCCAGCAGCCAATATTCAGCGGATCAGCCCCAGCATTTT.

The J gene is TRBJ1-2, the V gene TRBV20-1; 7 bases match TRBD1. Germline lookup yields CDR1 DFQATT and CDR2 SNEGSKA (reference sequence). CDR3 length: 16 amino acids. V was pared by 3 bases and J by 4 bases, with 14 bases of the junction left unmatched. CDR3 loop: CSASTYGQGEGYGYTF. The CDR3 bases are TGCAGTGCTAGTACCTACGGTCAGGGGGAGGGCTATGGCTACACCTTC.

The CDR3 spells CRSGDRASEQYF. The CDR3 coding sequence is TGCAGGTCCGGGGACAGGGCTTCCGAGCAGTACTTC. The chain uses TRBV20-1 and TRBJ2-7, with 9 positions matching TRBD1. Germline lookup yields CDR1 DFQATT and CDR2 SNEGSKA (reference sequence). The CDR3 is 12 residues long.

This chain links TRBV29-1 with TRBJ2-1; 8 bases are a match to TRBD2. Per the germline V gene, CDR1 is SQVTM and CDR2 is ANQGSEA. There are 14 residues in the CDR3. V was clipped by 2 bases and J by 5 bases; unmatched bases: 5. CDR3 sequence (DNA): TGCAGCGTTGAACGAGCGGGAGTGAACAATGAGCAGTTCTTC. Encoded protein: CSVERAGVNNEQFF.

The chain joins TRBV9 to TRBJ1-2; tentatively, D is TRBD1 (5 bases). Per the germline V gene, CDR1 is SGDLS and CDR2 is YYNGEE. The CDR3 contains 11 residues. The V end was cut by 0 bases, the J end by 11 bases, with 8 bases between. CDR3 residues: CASSVGQRYTF. CDR3 coding DNA: TGTGCCAGCAGCGTAGGACAGCGGTACACCTTC.

The chain uses TRBV7-7 and TRBJ2-3; no clear D gene. V shed 1 base and J shed 8 bases, with 10 bases lying between them. CDR3 length equals 13 residues. Germline V lookup: CDR1 SSHAT, CDR2 FNYEAQ (reference sequence). CDR3 in amino acids: CASSLGDVATQYF. For the CDR3, the DNA is TGTGCCAGCAGCTTAGGGGATGTGGCTACGCAGTATTTT.

V and J are TRBV7-3 and TRBJ2-3; a possible D gene is TRBD2 (6 bases). The germline V gene has CDR1 SGHTA and CDR2 FQGTGA. V was clipped by 6 bases and J by 3 bases, with 19 bases between them. The CDR3 spans 16 residues. CDR3 bases: TGTGCCAGCAGTCCCCTCGGGGGAGGTGCGACAGATACGCAGTATTTT. Its protein is CASSPLGGGATDTQYF. Full variable domain (remainder filled in from reference TRBV7-3 and TRBJ2-3): GAGVSQTPSNKVTEKGKYVELRCDPISGHTALYWYRQSLGQGPEFLIYFQGTGAADDSGLPNDRFFAVRPEGSVSTLKIQRTERGDSAVYLCASSPLGGGATDTQYFGPGTRLTVL.

The table lists this clonotype with a few counts. The chain has TRBV27 and TRBJ2-5; 11 bases match TRBD1. After removal of 2 bases from V and 6 bases from J, the junction contained 8 bases not matched to a gene. Germline-derived CDR1 and CDR2 are MNHEY and SMNVEV (reference sequence). The CDR3 consists of 16 residues. Here the CDR3 reads CASSLEGQGALKTQYF. For the CDR3, the DNA is TGTGCCAGCAGTTTAGAAGGACAGGGGGCATTAAAGACCCAGTACTTC.

V and J are TRBV29-1 and TRBJ2-7; tentatively, D is TRBD2 (6 bases). This CDR3 spans 13 amino acids. CDR1 is SQVTM, CDR2 ANQGSEA, per germline. V shed 5 bases and J shed 2 bases, with 13 bases lying between them. The CDR3 coding sequence is TGCAGCGTTCTGAGTAGCGGACCCTACGAGCAGTACTTC. Translating it yields CSVLSSGPYEQYF.

This chain joins TRBV5-1 and TRBJ2-7, with TRBD2 matching 10 bases. CDR3 length equals 16 residues. Germline CDR1 is SGHRS and CDR2 is YFSETQ. Unmatched junction bases numbered 7, after V lost 0 bases and J lost 4 bases. The CDR3 loop reads CASSLEELAGRYEQYF. CDR3 sequence (DNA): TGCGCCAGCAGCTTGGAAGAACTAGCGGGAAGGTACGAGCAGTACTTC.

The genes are TRBV4-2 and TRBJ2-6; 8 bases agree with TRBD1. The germline V gene has CDR1 LGHNA and CDR2 YNFKEQ. This CDR3 is 17 amino acids long. J was trimmed by 0 bases and V by 1 base; bases with no gene match: 2. The CDR3 here is CASSQVQGGSGANVLTF. The CDR3 DNA follows: TGTGCCAGCAGCCAAGTACAGGGGGGCTCTGGGGCCAACGTCCTGACTTTC.

Concerning this clonotype: A read error may account for a junction end that differs from germline. The genes are TRBV6-1 and TRBJ2-3; 10 bases are shared with TRBD1. Germline V gives CDR1 MNHNS, CDR2 SASEGT. CDR3 size: 17 residues. The CDR3 nucleotides are TGTGCCAGCAGTCCCACCCGGACAGGGGGTGACACAGATGCGCAGTATTTT. Residues: CASSPTRTGGDTDAQYF.

V is TRBV20-1 and J is TRBJ1-6; no definite D call. Per germline, CDR1 DFQATT and CDR2 SNEGSKA (reference sequence). With 0 bases removed from V and 9 bases from J, the gap between germline ends came to 12 bases. This CDR3 is 14 amino acids long. The CDR3 region has the DNA TGCAGTGCTAGAGAGGGCAGCATGGGTTCACCCCTCCACTTT. This translates into CSAREGSMGSPLHF.

The rearrangement links TRBV28 to TRBJ2-1, with 8 bases lining up with TRBD2. V shed 2 bases, J shed 10 bases, and the junction held 13 bases outside the gene matches. Germline-derived CDR1 and CDR2 are MDHEN and SYDVKM. The CDR3 spans 16 residues. CDR3: CASSLRASGRMREQFF. The CDR3 region has the DNA TGTGCCAGCAGTTTACGGGCGAGCGGGAGAATGAGAGAGCAGTTCTTC. Complete variable domain (other parts from reference TRBV28 and TRBJ2-1): DVKVTQSSRYLVKRTGEKVFLECVQDMDHENMFWYRQDPGLGLRLIYFSYDVKMKEKGDIPEGYSVSREKKERFSLILESASTNQTSMYLCASSLRASGRMREQFFGPGTRLTVL.

This clonotype came up many times. The genes are TRBV6-6 and TRBJ2-7, with 10 positions matching TRBD2. Per the germline V gene, CDR1 is MNHNY and CDR2 is SVGAGI (reference sequence). Germline trimming cut 0 bases from V and 6 bases from J; bases unmatched to any gene: 5. CDR3 size: 15 residues. In nucleotides, the CDR3 is TGTGCCAGCAGTTACTCAGCTAGCGGGAGAGCCGAGCAGTACTTC. Protein sequence: CASSYSASGRAEQYF.

V usage is TRBV6-1 and J usage is TRBJ2-1; a weak D match, TRBD2 (6 bases). The ends were cut back, 7 bases at V and 6 bases at J, with 28 bases in the middle. The CDR3 consists of 18 residues. Germline V gene data show CDR1 as MNHNS and CDR2 as SASEGT. In DNA, the CDR3 is TGTGCCAGCACGGCGGGGCGGGGATTCGGATCCGACGGCAATGAGCAGTTCTTC. Translation: CASTAGRGFGSDGNEQFF.

Only a few counts were recorded for this clonotype. This chain connects TRBV9 to TRBJ2-7; tentative D call: TRBD1 (6 bases). This CDR3 comprises 15 residues. Germline V gene data show CDR1 as SGDLS and CDR2 as YYNGEE. V shed 4 bases and J shed 3 bases, with 17 bases lying between them. Here the CDR3 reads CASSSRDNLIYEQYF. DNA of the CDR3: TGTGCCAGCAGCTCCCGGGACAACTTAATCTACGAGCAGTACTTC. Combining the CDR3 with reference TRBV9 and TRBJ2-7 gives the whole variable domain DSGVTQTPKHLITATGQRVTLRCSPRSGDLSVYWYQQSLDQGLQFLIQYYNGEERAKGNILERFSAQQFPDLHSELNLSSLELGDSALYFCASSSRDNLIYEQYFGPGTRLTVT.